The 10 T cell receptor beta chains below all came from one sample that was sequenced in a study of T cells after yellow fever vaccination. TCRdb re-called the 5' RACE reads through MiXCR, storing one row per CDR3 protein. Among roughly 4,600 distinct CDR3 sequences listed, around 7.3% were seen once. The sequences come from PBMCs, either bulk or a sorted T-cell subset (CD4+, CD8+, memory, or dextramer-sorted; not recorded which), collected 15 days after the yellow fever booster vaccination. Source of these receptors: a man younger than 40 who received the YFV17D yellow fever vaccine.

This clonotype is medium-sized (0.01 to 0.1%) in the sample. For the CDR3, the DNA is TGTGCCAGCAGTTCCCTAGCGGGAGCTGGCACCGGGGAGCTGTTTTTT. Translated: CASSSLAGAGTGELFF. The chain recombines TRBV6-5 with TRBJ2-2; 10 bases are shared with TRBD2. The V gene end was trimmed by 4 bases and the J gene end by 4 bases; junction bases not matched to a gene: 6. The V gene's germline CDR1 is MNHEY and CDR2 SVGAGI. The CDR3 runs 16 residues.

By share, this clonotype counts as medium-sized. The J gene is TRBJ1-1, the V gene TRBV12-3 or TRBV12-4; TRBD1 agrees at 7 bases. The CDR3 totals 14 residues. The ends lost 6 bases at V and 0 bases at J; junction bases unmatched: 4. The chain's CDR3 is CASRRDSLNTEAFF. DNA for the CDR3: TGTGCCAGCAGACGGGACAGCCTGAACACTGAAGCTTTCTTT.

By share, this clonotype counts as medium-sized. The rearrangement uses TRBV20-1 and TRBJ2-7, with unresolved D. Germline CDR1 reads DFQATT; CDR2 reads SNEGSKA (reference sequence). The CDR3 length is 10 residues. Between the trimmed V and J ends, which lost 8 bases and 0 bases, there was a span of 5 bases. The CDR3 bases are TGCAGTACGGGCTCCTACGAGCAGTACTTC. Translated, it gives CSTGSYEQYF.

The chain uses TRBV27 and TRBJ1-2, with D unresolved. The CDR3 covers 14 residues. The V end lost 11 bases, the J end lost 4 bases, and 20 bases lay between the germline ends. From germline, CDR1 is MNHEY and CDR2 SMNVEV (reference sequence). The CDR3: CAAFYPTMSYGYTF. In DNA, the CDR3 is TGTGCCGCCTTTTATCCAACCATGTCCTATGGCTACACCTTC.

This clonotype is termed medium-sized. The V and J genes are TRBV29-1 and TRBJ2-5; weak D call: TRBD1 (6 bases). The germline V gene has CDR1 SQVTM and CDR2 ANQGSEA. Trimming took off 7 bases at V and 0 bases at J, with 9 bases between the two ends. The CDR3 spans 12 residues. The CDR3 DNA is TGCAGCGGTGACAGGAACCAAGAGACCCAGTACTTC. Encoded protein: CSGDRNQETQYF. Drawing the rest from reference TRBV29-1 and TRBJ2-5, the complete variable domain is SAVISQKPSRDICQRGTSLTIQCQVDSQVTMMFWYRQQPGQSLTLIATANQGSEATYESGFVIDKFPISRPNLTFSTLTVSNMSPEDSSIYLCSGDRNQETQYFGPGTRLLVL.

This clonotype rates as medium-sized (0.01 to 0.1%). This rearrangement joins TRBV28 to TRBJ1-5; 11 nucleotides agree with TRBD1. Germline V gives CDR1 MDHEN, CDR2 SYDVKM. V gave up 5 bases and J gave up 6 bases; unmatched junction bases: 6. The CDR3 is 15 residues long. The CDR3 is CASSLGTGGVQPQHF. CDR3 coding DNA: TGTGCCAGCAGTCTGGGGACAGGGGGGGTTCAGCCCCAGCATTTT.

With regard to this clonotype: Its ends do not fully match the called genes, so a read error is possible. This chain links TRBV2 with TRBJ2-7; D gene ambiguous. The germline gives CDR1 SNHLY, CDR2 FYNNEI. This CDR3 is 11 amino acids long. CDR3 amino acids: CASSNRDQHYF. The CDR3 coding sequence is TGTGCCAGCTCAAACCGCGACCAGCACTACTTC.

This clonotype is classed as medium-sized. This CDR3 is CSAREGTGVPEAFF. As DNA, the CDR3 is TGCAGTGCTAGAGAAGGGACAGGAGTCCCTGAAGCTTTCTTT. The chain couples TRBV20-1 to TRBJ1-1; 8 bases fit TRBD1. The length of the CDR3 is 14 residues. V lost 0 bases to trimming and J lost 6 bases; unmatched junction nucleotides: 6. The germline gives CDR1 DFQATT, CDR2 SNEGSKA (reference sequence).

By sample fraction, this clonotype is medium-sized. The genes are TRBV20-1 and TRBJ2-3, with 11 bases that match TRBD2. After removal of 2 bases from V and 3 bases from J, the junction contained 4 bases not matched to a gene. Germline lookup yields CDR1 DFQATT and CDR2 SNEGSKA (reference sequence). The CDR3 totals 15 residues. CDR3 amino acids: CSARPWTSGTDTQYF. The CDR3 coding sequence is TGCAGTGCTAGACCTTGGACTAGCGGGACAGATACGCAGTATTTT.

This clonotype is deemed medium-sized. This sequence joins TRBV20-1 and TRBJ2-7; no reliable D call. Germline assignment: CDR1 DFQATT and CDR2 SNEGSKA (reference sequence). Trimming left V 3 bases short and J 4 bases short, with 7 bases between. The CDR3 extends over 11 amino acids. This chain's CDR3 is CSASKAYEQYF. DNA of the CDR3: TGCAGTGCTAGTAAGGCTTACGAGCAGTACTTC.